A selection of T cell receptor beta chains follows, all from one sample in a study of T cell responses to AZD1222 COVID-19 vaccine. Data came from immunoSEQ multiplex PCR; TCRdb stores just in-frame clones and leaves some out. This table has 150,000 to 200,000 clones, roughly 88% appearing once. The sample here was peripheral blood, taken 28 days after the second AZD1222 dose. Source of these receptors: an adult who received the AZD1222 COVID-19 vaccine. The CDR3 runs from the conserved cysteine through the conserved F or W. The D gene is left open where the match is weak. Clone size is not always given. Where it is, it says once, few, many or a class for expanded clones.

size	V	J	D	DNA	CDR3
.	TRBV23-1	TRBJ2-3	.	TGCGCCAGCAGTCAAATAGAGGGCGCCGGCACAGATACGCAGTATTTT	CASSQIEGAGTDTQYF
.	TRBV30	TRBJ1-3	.	TGTGCCTGGAGTGTAGGCATAGGACCCACGGGTTTGGGAAACACCATATATTTT	CAWSVGIGPTGLGNTIYF
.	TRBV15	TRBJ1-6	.	TGTGCCACCAGCAGAGTGGCAACAGGGCTGGGCGATTCACCCCTCCACTTT	CATSRVATGLGDSPLHF
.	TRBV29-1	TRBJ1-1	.	TGCAGCGTTGAAGGCCAGAAGAACACTGAAGCTTTCTTT	CSVEGQKNTEAFF
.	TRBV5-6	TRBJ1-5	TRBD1	TGTGCCAGCAGCTTGAGGCAGGGGGCCAATCAGCCCCAGCATTTT	CASSLRQGANQPQHF
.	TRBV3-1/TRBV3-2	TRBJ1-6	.	TGTGCCAGCAGCCAAGGACCATCACCCCTCCACTTT	CASSQGPSPLHF
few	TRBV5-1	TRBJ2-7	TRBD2	TGCGCCAGCAGCTTGCTAGCGGGAGCTTCCTTCTCCTACGAGCAGTACTTC	CASSLLAGASFSYEQYF
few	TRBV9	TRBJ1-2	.	TGTGCCAGCCGGGACGGGGTCTATGGCTACACCTTC	CASRDGVYGYTF
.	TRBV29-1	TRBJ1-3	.	TGCAGCGTTGCGTTCACACCCTCTGGAAACACCATATATTTT	CSVAFTPSGNTIYF
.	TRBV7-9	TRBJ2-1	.	TGTGCCAGCAGCTTAGCTAGCATCGATGAGCAGTTCTTC	CASSLASIDEQFF
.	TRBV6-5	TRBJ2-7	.	TGTGCCAGCAGTCATGCGGGACAGCAAGCCTACGAGCAGTACTTC	CASSHAGQQAYEQYF
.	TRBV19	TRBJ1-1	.	TGTGCCAGTAGTATTGGGGGGCTGGGCACTGAAGCTTTCTTT	CASSIGGLGTEAFF
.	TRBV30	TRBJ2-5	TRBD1	TGTGCCTGGAGTGTACGGTTAGCAGGGGGCGCGGAGACCCAGTACTTC	CAWSVRLAGGAETQYF
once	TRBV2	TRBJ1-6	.	TGTGCCAGCAGTGCCTCCGGGACCTATAATTCACCCCTCCACTTT	CASSASGTYNSPLHF
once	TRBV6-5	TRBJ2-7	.	TGTGCCAGCAGTTACTCGAGACTAACCGCTTACGAGCAGTACTTC	CASSYSRLTAYEQYF
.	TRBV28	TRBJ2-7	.	TGTGCCAGCGCAATCCCGATAACCTACGAGCAGTACTTC	CASAIPITYEQYF
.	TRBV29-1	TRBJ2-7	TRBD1	TGCAGCGCCCGGGACAGCGCCTACGAGCAGTACTTC	CSARDSAYEQYF
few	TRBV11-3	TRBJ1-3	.	TGTGCCAGCAGCCCCGGGAGCCTGGGAAACACCATATATTTT	CASSPGSLGNTIYF
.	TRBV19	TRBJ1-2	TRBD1	TGTGCCAGTGCAACCACCCGGGACAGGCGCTATGGCTACACCTTC	CASATTRDRRYGYTF
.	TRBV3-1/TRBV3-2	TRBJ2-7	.	TGTGCCAGCAGCCCGGGACTCCCTGGGGAGCAGTACTTC	CASSPGLPGEQYF
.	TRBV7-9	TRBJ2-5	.	TGTGCCAGCAGTCCCGTCCAGCGGGTCGGGCAAGAGACCCAGTACTTC	CASSPVQRVGQETQYF
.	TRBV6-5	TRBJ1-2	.	TGTGCCAGCAGTTACCCCCCCCCGAACTATGGCTACACCTTC	CASSYPPPNYGYTF
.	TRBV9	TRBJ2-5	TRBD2	TGTGCCAGCAGCGTCGCTAGCGGTAGACAAGAGACCCAGTACTTC	CASSVASGRQETQYF
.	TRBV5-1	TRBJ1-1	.	TGCGCCAGCAGCTCGCAACGGTCGGGCACTGAAGCTTTCTTT	CASSSQRSGTEAFF
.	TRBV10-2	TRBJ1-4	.	TGCGCCAGCGGGGAACAGGGCCAACTGTTTTTT	CASGEQGQLFF
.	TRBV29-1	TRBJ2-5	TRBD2	TGCAGCGTGGGTAGCGGGGGGTTTCAAGAGACCCAGTACTTC	CSVGSGGFQETQYF
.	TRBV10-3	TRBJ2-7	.	TGTGCCATCAGTGGGACATCCGCCGACGAGCAGTACTTC	CAISGTSADEQYF
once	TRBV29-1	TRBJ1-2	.	TGCAGCGTCGTCGGGCTGGAGAATAACTATGGCTACACCTTC	CSVVGLENNYGYTF
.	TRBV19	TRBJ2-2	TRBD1	TGTGCCAGTAGAGACAGGGGGTCCCAGAACACCGGGGAGCTGTTTTTT	CASRDRGSQNTGELFF
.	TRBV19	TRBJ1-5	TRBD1	TGTGCCAGTAGTACCCAGGGACAGATGAATCAGCCCCAGCATTTT	CASSTQGQMNQPQHF
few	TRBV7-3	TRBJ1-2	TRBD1	TGTGCCAGCAGCTACCGGGACAGGGGAGGCTATGGCTACACCTTC	CASSYRDRGGYGYTF
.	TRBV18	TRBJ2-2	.	TGTGCCAGCTCACCTAAAACTCCGAACACCGGGGAGCTGTTTTTT	CASSPKTPNTGELFF
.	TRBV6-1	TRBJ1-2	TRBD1	TGTGCCAGCAGTGAAGTAGGGACAGGTCTCTATGGCTACACCTTC	CASSEVGTGLYGYTF
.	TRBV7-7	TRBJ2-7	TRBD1	TGTGCCAGCAGCCCCCACCCAGAGACAGGGGAAGATCCCTACGAGCAGTACTTC	CASSPHPETGEDPYEQYF
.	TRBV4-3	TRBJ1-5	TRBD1	TGCGCCAGCAGCCAAGAGACAGGGTACAATCAGCCCCAGCATTTT	CASSQETGYNQPQHF
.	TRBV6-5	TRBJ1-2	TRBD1	TGTGCCAGCAGTTACGACGGGACAGGGGCCAACTATGGCTACACCTTC	CASSYDGTGANYGYTF
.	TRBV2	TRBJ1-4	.	TGTGCCAGCAGCGCACAGCCAACCGCGGGGGAAAAACTGTTTTTT	CASSAQPTAGEKLFF
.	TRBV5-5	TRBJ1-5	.	TGTGCCAGCAGCCCCGGTACGGGTTCTGGCGCACAGCCCCAGCATTTT	CASSPGTGSGAQPQHF
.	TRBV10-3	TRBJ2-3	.	TGTGCCATCACCCCAGGGGGGGCAGAAGATACGCAGTATTTT	CAITPGGAEDTQYF
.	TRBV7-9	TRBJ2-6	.	TGTGCCAGCAGCTTAGCGGCAGGCAGGGCCAACGTCCTGACTTTC	CASSLAAGRANVLTF
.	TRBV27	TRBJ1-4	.	TGTGCCAGCCGCAAAAGGGGGGGGGATGAAAAACTGTTTTTT	CASRKRGGDEKLFF
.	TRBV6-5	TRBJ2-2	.	TGTGCCAGCAGCCCCAAGCCTGAGCTGTTTTTT	CASSPKPELFF
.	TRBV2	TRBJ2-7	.	TGTGCCAGCAGTCTAAGGCGGTACGAGCAGTACTTC	CASSLRRYEQYF
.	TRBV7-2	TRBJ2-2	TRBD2	TGTGCCAGCAGCCGGAGGGAGGGCGGGGAGCTGTTTTTT	CASSRREGGELFF
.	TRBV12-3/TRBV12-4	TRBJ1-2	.	TGTGCCAGCAGCTTCAGGGACAACTATGGCTACACCTTC	CASSFRDNYGYTF
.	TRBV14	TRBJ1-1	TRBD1	TGTGCCAGCAGCAGTTTCGGGACAGGGGTCTACACTGAAGCTTTCTTT	CASSSFGTGVYTEAFF
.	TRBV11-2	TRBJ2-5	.	TGTGCCAGCAGCCTTGTTAATTGGGAAGGAGAGACCCAGTACTTC	CASSLVNWEGETQYF
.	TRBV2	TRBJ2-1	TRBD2	TGTGCCAGCGGGGGAGGAGCGGGGGGTCCTAGCTCCTACAATGAGCAGTTCTTC	CASGGGAGGPSSYNEQFF
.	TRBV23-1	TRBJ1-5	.	TGCGCCAGCAGCCGCTACCCAAGGGGGAATAGCAATCAGCCCCAGCATTTT	CASSRYPRGNSNQPQHF
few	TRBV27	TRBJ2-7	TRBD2	TGTGCCAGCAGTTTGAACGCGGGGGTGGGCGAGCAGTACTTC	CASSLNAGVGEQYF
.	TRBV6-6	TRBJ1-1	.	TGTGCCAGCAGTTACTCGAAGTTCCAGGGAACTGAAGCTTTCTTT	CASSYSKFQGTEAFF
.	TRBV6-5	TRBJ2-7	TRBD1	TGTGCCAGCAGGAACGGCAGGGGGCCCTACGAGCAGTACTTC	CASRNGRGPYEQYF
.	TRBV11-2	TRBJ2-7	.	TGTGCCAGCAGCTTAGGGGTCTCCTACGAGCAGTACTTC	CASSLGVSYEQYF
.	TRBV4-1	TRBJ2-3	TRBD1	TGCGCCAGCAGCCGGGAGGACAGGGTCGGCACAGATACGCAGTATTTT	CASSREDRVGTDTQYF
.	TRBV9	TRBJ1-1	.	TGTGCCAGCAGCGTAGCGGCAGGGGCGAACACTGAAGCTTTCTTT	CASSVAAGANTEAFF
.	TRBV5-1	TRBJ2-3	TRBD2	TGCGCCAGCAGCTTGCGACTAGCGGGGGGGAGCACAGATACGCAGTATTTT	CASSLRLAGGSTDTQYF
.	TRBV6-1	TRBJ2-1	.	TGTGCCAGCAGTGAAGATCGGCAAGGCCCATACAATGAGCAGTTCTTC	CASSEDRQGPYNEQFF
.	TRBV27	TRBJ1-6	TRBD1	TGTGCCAGCAGTTTGGGACAGCCTTCGGCACGGGGTTCACCCCTCCACTTT	CASSLGQPSARGSPLHF
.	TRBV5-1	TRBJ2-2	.	TGCGCCAGCAGCTTGGCTCTGAACACCGGGGAGCTGTTTTTT	CASSLALNTGELFF